This T cell receptor beta chain was found in a study of blood T cell repertoires in COVID-19. Study-wide context: Spain, Italy and the United States supplied samples that represented acute and convalescent COVID-19. Sources were T cells, B-cell-depleted T cells, or PBMCs; the material itself was cDNA or gDNA.

Per the germline V gene, CDR1 is SGHRS and CDR2 is YFSETQ. V gave up 1 base and J gave up 0 bases, with 11 bases separating them. This CDR3 has 16 amino acids. Original handling: Quantification of nucleated cells was approximated via reference gene primer amplification. Data came from immunoSEQ multiplex PCR; TCRdb stores just in-frame clones and leaves some out. That table gives V, J and clone size, and the DNA gave D and trimming. The data show just over 300,000 clones, about nine tenths seen once. Seattle patients were enrolled while actively infected and followed longitudinally. This clonotype originated in a woman aged 25-40 years with COVID-19, enrolled during active disease. The sample was peripheral blood. V is TRBV5-1 and J is TRBJ2-1; TRBD1 might be the D (6 bases). The DNA of the CDR3 is TGCGCCAGCAGCTTGTCGTGGGGGCTCTCCTACAATGAGCAGTTCTTC. As protein: CASSLSWGLSYNEQFF.